These T cell receptor beta chains were read from a single sample in a study of T cells in Graves' hyperthyroidism and ophthalmopathy. TCRdb independently ran MiXCR on the multiplex PCR reads; one entry per CDR3 protein. Of 240,000 or so distinct CDR3 sequences in the sample, roughly 17% were seen once. The sample comprised blood. The source is a woman under 30 with Graves' ophthalmopathy. Each CDR3 is given with its conserved first and last residue. The order of the fields is J gene, clone size, V gene, D gene, CDR3 DNA, CDR3 protein. The D gene is left open where the match is weak. Not all rows give a size; the values are once, few, many and, for expanded clones, a class.

J gene: TRBJ1-4; clone size: -; V gene: TRBV5-6; D gene: TRBD1; CDR3 DNA: TGTGCCAGCAGCTTGATTCAGGGGGATGAAAAACTGTTTTTT; CDR3 protein: CASSLIQGDEKLFF
J gene: TRBJ2-7; clone size: many; V gene: TRBV10-1; D gene: -; CDR3 DNA: TGCGCCAGCAGTGAGTCAGCCCAACCCTACGAGCAGTACTTC; CDR3 protein: CASSESAQPYEQYF
J gene: TRBJ1-5; clone size: many; V gene: TRBV28; D gene: -; CDR3 DNA: TGTGCCAGCAGCCTACGGATGGCGCCCCAGCATTTT; CDR3 protein: CASSLRMAPQHF
J gene: TRBJ2-1; clone size: many; V gene: TRBV5-1; D gene: TRBD1; CDR3 DNA: TGCGCCAGCAGCTCCCACGGTGCGGGACAGGGAGGTGAGCAGTTCTTC; CDR3 protein: CASSSHGAGQGGEQFF
J gene: TRBJ2-5; clone size: many; V gene: TRBV19; D gene: TRBD1; CDR3 DNA: TGTGCCAGTAGTCCGCCAGGGGGCCAAGAGACCCAGTACTTC; CDR3 protein: CASSPPGGQETQYF
J gene: TRBJ2-1; clone size: many; V gene: TRBV7-3; D gene: TRBD2; CDR3 DNA: TGTGCCAGCAGCTTAAAAGCATTAGGGACTAGCGGATACAATGAGCAGTTCTTC; CDR3 protein: CASSLKALGTSGYNEQFF
J gene: TRBJ2-5; clone size: many; V gene: TRBV29-1; D gene: TRBD2; CDR3 DNA: TGCAGCGTTCCGCGGGGAGGGGAGACCCAGTACTTC; CDR3 protein: CSVPRGGETQYF
J gene: TRBJ2-3; clone size: many; V gene: TRBV29-1; D gene: -; CDR3 DNA: TGCAGCATGGGGCGGGATCGAGGAGATACGCAGTATTTT; CDR3 protein: CSMGRDRGDTQYF
J gene: TRBJ1-2; clone size: -; V gene: TRBV7-9; D gene: TRBD1; CDR3 DNA: TGTGCCAGCAGCTTGGGCCCGGACAGGGAGGGAGGCTACACCTTC; CDR3 protein: CASSLGPDREGGYTF
J gene: TRBJ2-3; clone size: many; V gene: TRBV12-3/TRBV12-4; D gene: TRBD1; CDR3 DNA: TGTGCCAGCAGCGGACCGGGACAGGGCACAGATACGCAGTATTTT; CDR3 protein: CASSGPGQGTDTQYF
J gene: TRBJ1-2; clone size: many; V gene: TRBV6-1; D gene: -; CDR3 DNA: TGTGCCAGCACCCAAGGATCTGGCTACACCTTC; CDR3 protein: CASTQGSGYTF
J gene: TRBJ2-7; clone size: many; V gene: TRBV25-1; D gene: TRBD2; CDR3 DNA: TGTGCCAGCAGTCACATCGACTGGGAGGGTTACTACGAGCAGTACTTC; CDR3 protein: CASSHIDWEGYYEQYF
J gene: TRBJ2-7; clone size: few; V gene: TRBV11-2; D gene: TRBD2; CDR3 DNA: TGTGCCAGCAGCTTAGATCTAGAACTAGCGGGACGTGCCTACGAGCAGTACTTC; CDR3 protein: CASSLDLELAGRAYEQYF
J gene: TRBJ2-3; clone size: many; V gene: TRBV5-6; D gene: -; CDR3 DNA: TGTGCCAGCAGCTTGTGGTCCGGCGGGGGCACAGATACGCAGTATTTT; CDR3 protein: CASSLWSGGGTDTQYF
J gene: TRBJ2-7; clone size: many; V gene: TRBV2; D gene: -; CDR3 DNA: TGTGCCAGCTCAAGAAGCCGAGGCCACGAGCAGTACTTC; CDR3 protein: CASSRSRGHEQYF
J gene: TRBJ2-3; clone size: many; V gene: TRBV3-1; D gene: -; CDR3 DNA: TGTGCCAGCAGCCAAGATCCGAGAGATACGCAGTATTTT; CDR3 protein: CASSQDPRDTQYF
J gene: TRBJ2-1; clone size: many; V gene: TRBV28; D gene: TRBD2; CDR3 DNA: TGTGCCACCGAGCGGGGGAGCTACAATGAGCAGTTCTTC; CDR3 protein: CATERGSYNEQFF
J gene: TRBJ2-7; clone size: many; V gene: TRBV15; D gene: TRBD2; CDR3 DNA: TGTGCCACCAGCAGTCGGGAGGAGGTCTCCGAGCAGTACTTC; CDR3 protein: CATSSREEVSEQYF
J gene: TRBJ2-6; clone size: -; V gene: TRBV19; D gene: -; CDR3 DNA: TGTGCCAGTAGTATGGTCAAATCTGTCTCTGGGGCCAACGTCCTGACTTTC; CDR3 protein: CASSMVKSVSGANVLTF
J gene: TRBJ1-1; clone size: many; V gene: TRBV11-2; D gene: -; CDR3 DNA: TGTGCCAGCAGCAGTGGAAGGGGGGGCACTGAAGCTTTCTTT; CDR3 protein: CASSSGRGGTEAFF
J gene: TRBJ2-7; clone size: many; V gene: TRBV10-1; D gene: TRBD1; CDR3 DNA: TGCGCCAGCAGTCCGACAGGGACCTCCTACGAGCAGTACTTC; CDR3 protein: CASSPTGTSYEQYF
J gene: TRBJ2-4; clone size: few; V gene: TRBV4-2; D gene: -; CDR3 DNA: TGTGCCAGCAGCCAAGTTCACCGGGACACTGAGACCAAAAACATTCAGTACTTC; CDR3 protein: CASSQVHRDTETKNIQYF
J gene: TRBJ1-1; clone size: many; V gene: TRBV20-1; D gene: -; CDR3 DNA: TGCAGTGCTAGATTTTCGGGGGAAGCTTTCTTT; CDR3 protein: CSARFSGEAFF
J gene: TRBJ2-7; clone size: -; V gene: TRBV11-2; D gene: -; CDR3 DNA: TGTGCCAGCAGCTTAGGGGCCTTTCGGGCCGAGCAGTACTTC; CDR3 protein: CASSLGAFRAEQYF
J gene: TRBJ2-3; clone size: many; V gene: TRBV10-1; D gene: TRBD1; CDR3 DNA: TGCGCCAGCAGTGAGGTCAAGACAGGGTACGGCACAGATACGCAGTATTTT; CDR3 protein: CASSEVKTGYGTDTQYF
J gene: TRBJ2-1; clone size: -; V gene: TRBV5-1; D gene: TRBD2; CDR3 DNA: TGCGCCAGCAGCGTTGCTAGCGGGTCCTACAATGAGCAGTTCTTC; CDR3 protein: CASSVASGSYNEQFF
J gene: TRBJ2-5; clone size: many; V gene: TRBV12-3/TRBV12-4; D gene: -; CDR3 DNA: TGTGCCAGCAGTTTGGGGGGCAGATCGGTTGAGACCCAGTACTTC; CDR3 protein: CASSLGGRSVETQYF
J gene: TRBJ1-4; clone size: -; V gene: TRBV20-1; D gene: -; CDR3 DNA: TGCAGTGCTAGAGTCAGGGTAACTAATGAAAAACTGTTTTTT; CDR3 protein: CSARVRVTNEKLFF
J gene: TRBJ2-7; clone size: few; V gene: TRBV19; D gene: -; CDR3 DNA: TGTGCCAGTAGTATACAGGGAAGCATCTCCTACGAGCAGTACTTC; CDR3 protein: CASSIQGSISYEQYF
J gene: TRBJ2-1; clone size: -; V gene: TRBV20-1; D gene: TRBD2; CDR3 DNA: TGCAGTGCTAGAGATCATGGTAGCGGGGATAATGAGCAGTTCTTC; CDR3 protein: CSARDHGSGDNEQFF
J gene: TRBJ2-3; clone size: many; V gene: TRBV3-1; D gene: TRBD2; CDR3 DNA: TGTGCCAGCAGCCAAGTAGCGGGGAGCACAGATGCGCAGTATTTT; CDR3 protein: CASSQVAGSTDAQYF
J gene: TRBJ2-2; clone size: many; V gene: TRBV7-2; D gene: TRBD2; CDR3 DNA: TGTGCCAGCAGCTTAATGGGGCTAGCGGGAGTGGGGGAGCTGTTTTTT; CDR3 protein: CASSLMGLAGVGELFF
J gene: TRBJ1-1; clone size: many; V gene: TRBV3-1; D gene: TRBD1; CDR3 DNA: TGTGCCAGCAGCCACAGCACAGGGGAACATACTGAAGCTTTCTTT; CDR3 protein: CASSHSTGEHTEAFF
J gene: TRBJ2-1; clone size: many; V gene: TRBV11-1; D gene: -; CDR3 DNA: TGTGCCAGCAGCGACCGACTGGACTCCTACAATGAGCAGTTCTTC; CDR3 protein: CASSDRLDSYNEQFF
J gene: TRBJ2-1; clone size: -; V gene: TRBV5-8; D gene: -; CDR3 DNA: TGTGCCAGCAGCTTGGGGTTCGGGAGCTCCTACAATGAGCAGCTCTTC; CDR3 protein: CASSLGFGSSYNEQLF
J gene: TRBJ2-2; clone size: -; V gene: TRBV5-4; D gene: -; CDR3 DNA: TGTGCCAGCAGCGCGGGGGAGGGGGCCGGGGAGCTGTTTTTT; CDR3 protein: CASSAGEGAGELFF
J gene: TRBJ2-7; clone size: -; V gene: TRBV5-1; D gene: -; CDR3 DNA: TGCGCCAGCAGCTTGAGGGGGATTTACGAGCGGTTCTTC; CDR3 protein: CASSLRGIYERFF
J gene: TRBJ2-1; clone size: -; V gene: TRBV12-5; D gene: TRBD2; CDR3 DNA: TGTGCTACTAGCGGGCCCTCCTACAATGAGCAGTTCTTC; CDR3 protein: CATSGPSYNEQFF
J gene: TRBJ1-1; clone size: many; V gene: TRBV10-3; D gene: -; CDR3 DNA: TGTGCCATCAGTGACGAGGGAGCCACTGAAGCTTTCTTT; CDR3 protein: CAISDEGATEAFF
J gene: TRBJ2-3; clone size: -; V gene: TRBV19; D gene: -; CDR3 DNA: TGTGCCAGTAAACCCGGATCTAGCACAGATACGCAGTATTTT; CDR3 protein: CASKPGSSTDTQYF
J gene: TRBJ2-3; clone size: many; V gene: TRBV7-9; D gene: -; CDR3 DNA: TGTGCCAGCAGCTTGCTACAGGGTGGGGAGACAGATACGCAGTATTTT; CDR3 protein: CASSLLQGGETDTQYF
J gene: TRBJ2-7; clone size: many; V gene: TRBV20-1; D gene: -; CDR3 DNA: TGCAGTGCTAGAGATATTTCAGGGTACGAGCAGTACTTC; CDR3 protein: CSARDISGYEQYF
J gene: TRBJ1-2; clone size: many; V gene: TRBV6-1; D gene: -; CDR3 DNA: TGTGCCAGCAGTGAAGACAGCTATGGCTACACCTTC; CDR3 protein: CASSEDSYGYTF
J gene: TRBJ1-3; clone size: many; V gene: TRBV6-1; D gene: -; CDR3 DNA: TGTGCCAGCAGTGTGACACCGGAGGGAAACACCATATATTTT; CDR3 protein: CASSVTPEGNTIYF
J gene: TRBJ1-1; clone size: many; V gene: TRBV29-1; D gene: -; CDR3 DNA: TGCAGCCCAGCGTCGAACACTGAAGCTTTCTTT; CDR3 protein: CSPASNTEAFF
J gene: TRBJ1-2; clone size: many; V gene: TRBV7-9; D gene: -; CDR3 DNA: TGTGCCAGCAGCTTAAATGCCGCGATAGGGGTGGGCTATGGCTACACCTTC; CDR3 protein: CASSLNAAIGVGYGYTF
J gene: TRBJ1-1; clone size: many; V gene: TRBV6-1; D gene: -; CDR3 DNA: TGTGCCAGCAGTGAAGCGCTGGCCAACACTGAAGCTTTCTTT; CDR3 protein: CASSEALANTEAFF
J gene: TRBJ1-1; clone size: many; V gene: TRBV19; D gene: -; CDR3 DNA: TGTGCCAGTAGCTCGGTCCCCCAAACTGAAGCTTTCTTT; CDR3 protein: CASSSVPQTEAFF
J gene: TRBJ2-1; clone size: many; V gene: TRBV6-1; D gene: -; CDR3 DNA: TGTGCCAGCAGTGGGGACTCCTCTAGAGAGCAGTTCTTC; CDR3 protein: CASSGDSSREQFF
J gene: TRBJ2-1; clone size: -; V gene: TRBV10-3; D gene: TRBD1; CDR3 DNA: TGTGCCATCAGTGACCGGACAGGGTCCTACAATGAGCAGTTCTTC; CDR3 protein: CAISDRTGSYNEQFF
J gene: TRBJ1-2; clone size: many; V gene: TRBV4-1; D gene: -; CDR3 DNA: TGCGCCAGCAGCCAAGACCCAGGGATCGCCTATGGCTACACCTTC; CDR3 protein: CASSQDPGIAYGYTF
J gene: TRBJ2-2; clone size: -; V gene: TRBV29-1; D gene: TRBD2; CDR3 DNA: TGCAGCGTTGAATCGCGCGGGGGGCCACCGAACACCGGGGAGCTGTTTTTT; CDR3 protein: CSVESRGGPPNTGELFF
J gene: TRBJ2-7; clone size: many; V gene: TRBV6-2/TRBV6-3; D gene: TRBD2; CDR3 DNA: TGTGCCAGCAGCAAACTAGCGGGAGGATCCTACGAGCAGTACTTC; CDR3 protein: CASSKLAGGSYEQYF
J gene: TRBJ2-5; clone size: many; V gene: TRBV30; D gene: -; CDR3 DNA: TGTGCCTGGAGTGCCCTCACTGTCCGGGGGGAGACCCAGTACTTC; CDR3 protein: CAWSALTVRGETQYF
J gene: TRBJ1-1; clone size: -; V gene: TRBV19; D gene: -; CDR3 DNA: TGTGCCAATAGTCGGGGGGCGCGGGATACTGAAGCTTTCTTT; CDR3 protein: CANSRGARDTEAFF
J gene: TRBJ1-1; clone size: many; V gene: TRBV30; D gene: -; CDR3 DNA: TGTGCCTGGAGTCTTGACAGGTCCACTGAAGCTTTCTTT; CDR3 protein: CAWSLDRSTEAFF
J gene: TRBJ2-7; clone size: many; V gene: TRBV28; D gene: -; CDR3 DNA: TGTGCCAGCAGACTCAAGGTTTATACGTCGGGGGAGCAGTACTTC; CDR3 protein: CASRLKVYTSGEQYF
J gene: TRBJ1-2; clone size: few; V gene: TRBV29-1; D gene: TRBD1; CDR3 DNA: TGCAGCGTTGACGGACAGGGATACAACTATGGCTACACCTTC; CDR3 protein: CSVDGQGYNYGYTF